The 19 T cell receptor beta chains below were found in one sample sequenced in a study of cytotoxic CD8 clonotypes in ibrutinib-treated CLL. Clones were read by immunoSEQ multiplex PCR, and TCRdb kept only the in-frame ones, dropping some. The sample lists a few hundred thousand clones; 67% were seen once. The material sequenced was PBMCs, taken after 36 months of ibrutinib treatment. The source is a human donor with chronic lymphocytic leukemia.

The chain is built from TRBV6-6 and TRBJ2-5, with a tentative D call TRBD1 (6 bases). In germline, CDR1 is MNHNY, CDR2 SVGAGI (reference sequence). The CDR3 consists of 15 residues. V was pared by 0 bases and J by 5 bases, with 13 bases between. The DNA of the CDR3 is TGTGCCAGCAGTTACTCCACCGGGACATTGGAGACCCAGTACTTC. This encodes CASSYSTGTLETQYF.

This clone was observed a handful of times. This chain uses TRBV5-4 with TRBJ1-1; D ambiguous. This CDR3 has 12 amino acids. Germline values: CDR1 SGHNT, CDR2 YYREEE (reference sequence). V shed 2 bases and J shed 1 base, with 3 bases lying between them. In DNA, the CDR3 is TGTGCCAGCAGCTTTCCGAACACTGAAGCTTTCTTT. Translated: CASSFPNTEAFF.

This clone was counted between two and nine times. The V call is TRBV7-9, the J call TRBJ2-5; the D call may be TRBD1 or TRBD2 (5 bases each). The ends were cut back, 11 bases at V and 5 bases at J, with 9 bases in the middle. The CDR3 extends over 10 amino acids. Germline CDR1 SEHNR, CDR2 FQNEAQ (reference sequence). The CDR3 DNA sequence: TGTGCCGTCGAGGGGGAGACCCAGTACTTC. It specifies CAVEGETQYF.

The sample holds one count of this clone. The genes are TRBV6-5 and TRBJ2-7, with 7 bases fitting TRBD1. Germline V lookup: CDR1 MNHEY, CDR2 SVGAGI. V was clipped by 6 bases and J by 0 bases; unmatched bases: 8. The CDR3 is made up of 15 amino acids. The chain's CDR3 is CASRGDRVGSYEQYF. The DNA of the CDR3 is TGTGCCAGCAGGGGAGACAGGGTAGGCTCCTACGAGCAGTACTTC.

V usage is TRBV10-1 and J usage is TRBJ2-2; D is unresolved. V was shortened by 3 bases and J by 4 bases, with 6 bases between the two germline ends. The CDR3 consists of 13 residues. Looked up from germline, CDR1 is WNHNN and CDR2 is SYGVQD (reference sequence). The CDR3 DNA reads TGCGCCAGCAGTGAAGGTGGCACCGGGGAGCTGTTTTTT. It encodes CASSEGGTGELFF.

Worth noting for this clone: Other DNA variants within this sample encode the same CDR3. This chain joins TRBV6-6 and TRBJ2-7; 14 nucleotides agree with TRBD2. This CDR3 comprises 13 residues. Losses at the gene ends were 8 bases for V and 3 bases for J; bases not matched to a gene: 0. Germline V lookup: CDR1 MNHNY, CDR2 SVGAGI (reference sequence). The CDR3 protein is CASGTSGGYEQYF. The DNA for the CDR3 is TGTGCCAGCGGGACTAGCGGGGGCTACGAGCAGTACTTC.

The V and J genes are TRBV7-8 and TRBJ2-7; 11 bases are a match to TRBD2. Unmatched junction bases numbered 2, after V lost 4 bases and J lost 3 bases. The germline CDR1 and CDR2 sequences are SGHVS and FQNEAQ. This CDR3 region has 14 residues. The CDR3 protein is CASSSGLADYEQYF. CDR3 sequence (DNA): TGTGCCAGCAGCTCGGGACTAGCGGACTACGAGCAGTACTTC.

The gene calls are TRBV9 and TRBJ2-2; 8 positions match TRBD1. Germline CDR1 and CDR2: SGDLS and YYNGEE. V dropped 4 bases and J dropped 7; count of bases not matched to a gene: 6. The CDR3 has 14 amino acids. The CDR3 bases are TGTGCCAGCAGCCCCCGGACAGGGAGCGGGGAGCTGTTTTTT. It encodes CASSPRTGSGELFF.

The chain recombines TRBV9 with TRBJ1-2; D might be TRBD1 (6 bases). Looked up from germline, CDR1 is SGDLS and CDR2 is YYNGEE. The CDR3 is 13 amino acids. V was trimmed by 3 bases and J by 4 bases, leaving 10 bases between them. CDR3 protein: CASSARGVYGYTF. CDR3 nucleotide sequence: TGTGCCAGCAGCGCCAGGGGTGTCTATGGCTACACCTTC.

The chain recombines TRBV7-2 with TRBJ2-2, with 7 bases matching TRBD2. V lost 3 bases and J lost 6; bases outside the gene matches: 10. This CDR3 region has 16 residues. Per the germline V gene, CDR1 is SGHTA and CDR2 is FQGNSA. CDR3 nucleotide sequence: TGTGCCAGCAGCTTTCCGTCGGGGGGTATCGCCGGGGAGCTGTTTTTT. Protein product: CASSFPSGGIAGELFF.

Comments on this clone: Additional DNA sequences in this sample encode the identical CDR3. The V gene is TRBV6-5, the J gene TRBJ2-7; D may be TRBD2 (6 bases). Trimming took 5 bases from V and 0 from J, leaving 11 bases between them. The CDR3 runs 14 residues. The germline V gene encodes CDR1 MNHEY and CDR2 SVGAGI. The CDR3 bases are TGTGCCAGCAGTCCGGGACTGAGCTCCTACGAGCAGTACTTC. This encodes CASSPGLSSYEQYF.

In this sample, this clone turned up a few times. The J gene is TRBJ1-2, the V gene TRBV9, with 7 bases that match TRBD1. The CDR3 is made up of 13 amino acids. Germline V gene lookup returns CDR1 SGDLS and CDR2 YYNGEE. V shed 4 bases and J 5 bases; nucleotides not matched to a gene: 5. The DNA of the CDR3 is TGTGCCAGCAGCAATGGACAGGAGTATGGCTACACCTTC. It encodes CASSNGQEYGYTF.

The CDR3 is CASSTRQVSTDTQYF. The DNA of the CDR3 is TGTGCCAGCAGCACCAGACAGGTATCCACAGATACGCAGTATTTT. This chain connects TRBV9 to TRBJ2-3; D might be TRBD1 (6 bases). The V and J ends lost 4 bases and 2 bases respectively, with 14 bases between them. The V gene's germline CDR1 is SGDLS and CDR2 YYNGEE. The CDR3 is 15 residues long. Variable domain in full (rest from reference TRBV9 and TRBJ2-3): DSGVTQTPKHLITATGQRVTLRCSPRSGDLSVYWYQQSLDQGLQFLIQYYNGEERAKGNILERFSAQQFPDLHSELNLSSLELGDSALYFCASSTRQVSTDTQYFGPGTRLTVL.

J is TRBJ1-2 and V is TRBV6-5; possible D gene TRBD1, 5 bases. Trimming cost V 5 bases and J 6 bases, with 16 bases left between them. This CDR3 comprises 14 residues. Germline values: CDR1 MNHEY, CDR2 SVGAGI. CDR3 residues: CASSVVWGSHGYTF. For the CDR3, the DNA is TGTGCCAGCAGTGTCGTGTGGGGGTCACATGGCTACACCTTC.

The chain recombines TRBV7-8 with TRBJ2-7; D is possibly TRBD2 (5 bases). Trimming removed 4 bases at V and 2 bases at J, with 12 bases between. The germline V gene has CDR1 SGHVS and CDR2 FQNEAQ. The CDR3 runs 14 residues. CDR3 protein: CASSSGNPPYEQYF. CDR3 nucleotide sequence: TGTGCCAGCAGCTCCGGGAACCCCCCCTACGAGCAGTACTTC.

The chain has TRBV4-1 and TRBJ1-4; no clear D gene. Germline loops: CDR1 MGHRA, CDR2 YSYEKL. V lost 0 bases, J lost 6 bases, and 17 bases lay in between. CDR3 size: 17 residues. In DNA form, the CDR3 reads TGCGCCAGCAGCCAAGATCTTATGAGGAGAAACTATGAAAAACTGTTTTTT. It specifies CASSQDLMRRNYEKLFF.

V and J are TRBV5-4 and TRBJ2-3, with 11 nucleotides matching TRBD2. Germline V lookup: CDR1 SGHNT, CDR2 YYREEE (reference sequence). J gave up 0 bases and V 4 bases, and 7 bases lay outside the gene matches. The CDR3 covers 17 residues. This chain's CDR3 is CASSRRLAGFSTDTQYF. The CDR3, as DNA: TGTGCCAGCAGCCGCCGACTAGCGGGATTTAGCACAGATACGCAGTATTTT.

Here the CDR3 reads CASGSQWMGGPASGNTIYF. CDR3 nucleotides: TGTGCTAGTGGTTCCCAATGGATGGGGGGGCCTGCCTCTGGAAACACCATATATTTT. V usage is TRBV12-5 and J usage is TRBJ1-3, with D tentatively TRBD1 (6 bases). CDR3 size: 19 residues. V was shortened by 4 bases and J by 0 bases, with 22 bases between the two germline ends. Germline loops: CDR1 LGHNT, CDR2 FRNRAP.

This clone was seen a few times. The V call is TRBV5-1, the J call TRBJ2-7, with D perhaps TRBD2 (6 bases). The germline gives CDR1 SGHRS, CDR2 YFSETQ. This CDR3 is 14 amino acids long. The V end lost 0 bases, the J end lost 2 bases, and 9 bases lay between the germline ends. The CDR3 bases are TGCGCCAGCAGCTTGGTAGCGGACCCCTACGAGCAGTACTTC. Protein product: CASSLVADPYEQYF.